This T cell receptor beta chain was sequenced during a study of blood T cell repertoires in COVID-19. Study background: Donors in the United States, Italy and Spain gave samples during acute or convalescent COVID-19.

The data were produced by immunoSEQ multiplex PCR, yet TCRdb's version contains in-frame clones alone and is incomplete. The sample contains hundreds of thousands of clones, less than 90% of which appear only once. Germline lookup yields CDR1 SGHDN and CDR2 FVKESK. V lost 5 bases to trimming and J lost 0 bases, with 14 bases between them. The CDR3 runs to 15 residues. Enrollees, roughly 18 to 90 years old, lived in 24 US areas. This TCR derives from a woman aged 45-59 years who had recovered from COVID-19. Source material: PBMCs or T cells enriched from blood (not recorded which). This chain joins TRBV14 and TRBJ2-7; TRBD2 might be the D (5 bases). This chain's CDR3 is CASSSLGDPSYEQYF. The CDR3, as DNA: TGTGCCAGCAGCTCGCTCGGGGATCCCTCCTACGAGCAGTACTTC.